This entry features one T cell receptor beta chain sequence. The PCR made use of 60 Vbeta and 13 Jbeta primers. Profiled with immunoSEQ multiplex PCR; TCRdb holds only in-frame clones, not every one. The sample holds around 67,000 clones, 78% seen once. Germline CDR1 SGHRS, CDR2 YFSETQ. This CDR3 region has 14 residues. V dropped 3 bases and J dropped 2 bases, with 12 bases sitting between them. This sample is drawn from a study of cytomegalovirus exposure and HLA in healthy donors. V is TRBV5-1 and J is TRBJ2-7; weak D call: TRBD2 (5 bases). The receptor comes from a man between 18 and 29 years old in good health and CMV-seropositive. Sequenced material: PBMCs. The CDR3 sequence is CASSSPGIAYEQYF. The CDR3 DNA reads as TGCGCCAGCAGCTCCCCCGGGATAGCCTACGAGCAGTACTTC.